What follows are 24 T cell receptor beta chains derived from one specimen sequenced in a study of blood T cell repertoires in COVID-19. Measured with immunoSEQ multiplex PCR; TCRdb has only the in-frame clones, and not every one. This table holds some 490,000 clones, about 88% found once. Sequences were obtained from PBMCs or T cells enriched from blood (not recorded which). The receptors derive from an older woman who had recovered from COVID-19.

This clone was seen a handful of times. This sequence joins TRBV10-3 and TRBJ1-1; 7 nucleotides line up with TRBD1. V dropped 10 bases and J dropped 11; count of bases not matched to a gene: 7. The CDR3 contains 10 residues. CDR1 is ENHRY, CDR2 SYGVKD, per germline. The CDR3 reads CASQGQQAFF. Here the CDR3 DNA reads TGTGCCAGCCAGGGACAGCAGGCTTTCTTT.

V is TRBV5-5 and J is TRBJ1-6; 8 nucleotides align to TRBD1. Germline assignment: CDR1 SGHKS and CDR2 YYEKEE (reference sequence). J lost 9 bases, V lost 3 bases, and 8 bases had no gene match. CDR3 size: 15 residues. This CDR3 is CASSSGQAQGSPLHF. CDR3 nucleotides: TGTGCCAGCAGCTCGGGACAGGCCCAGGGTTCACCCCTCCACTTT.

The chain employs TRBV18 and TRBJ1-2, with 7 nucleotides matching TRBD1. Germline V gene data show CDR1 as KGHSH and CDR2 as LQKENI. Trimming at V came to 3 bases and at J to 7 bases, leaving 8 bases not matched to a gene. The CDR3 is 14 residues long. The CDR3 DNA sequence: TGTGCCAGCTCACCCCCTGGGACAGTGAGTGGCTACACCTTC. Amino acid sequence: CASSPPGTVSGYTF.

The chain uses TRBV19 and TRBJ1-5, with 7 bases matching TRBD1. The CDR3 totals 17 residues. The trim removed 9 bases at V and 1 base at J, leaving 15 bases unmatched. CDR1 is LNHDA, CDR2 SQIVND, per germline (reference sequence). The CDR3 DNA reads TGTGCCAGCACCCCCGCGTACAGGGGTCTAAGCAATCAGCCCCAGCATTTT. The encoded protein is CASTPAYRGLSNQPQHF. The full variable domain, in which reference TRBV19 and TRBJ1-5 provide the parts outside the CDR3, is DGGITQSPKYLFRKEGQNVTLSCEQNLNHDAMYWYRQDPGQGLRLIYYSQIVNDFQKGDIAEGYSVSREKKESFPLTVTSAQKNPTAFYLCASTPAYRGLSNQPQHFGDGTRLSIL.

V and J are TRBV27 and TRBJ1-1; the match to TRBD1 covers 10 bases. CDR3 size: 14 residues. Germline lookup yields CDR1 MNHEY and CDR2 SMNVEV (reference sequence). After removal of 4 bases from V and 5 bases from J, the junction contained 4 bases not matched to a gene. The DNA for the CDR3 is TGTGCCAGCAGTTGGGGGACAGGGGTGACTGAAGCTTTCTTT. It is translated as CASSWGTGVTEAFF.

The V gene is TRBV2, the J gene TRBJ1-2; 8 bases line up with TRBD1. Germline V gene lookup returns CDR1 SNHLY and CDR2 FYNNEI. The CDR3 loop spans 13 amino acids. The V gene end was trimmed by 2 bases and the J gene end by 7 bases; junction bases not matched to a gene: 3. The CDR3 spells CASSEQGAGGYTF. The CDR3 DNA is TGTGCCAGCAGTGAACAGGGGGCGGGTGGCTACACCTTC.

This clone has just one count. This chain uses TRBV24-1 with TRBJ1-5; weak D call: TRBD1 (5 bases). Germline values: CDR1 KGHDR, CDR2 SFDVKD. The CDR3 runs 13 residues. V was clipped by 4 bases and J by 4 bases, with 7 bases between them. CDR3 bases: TGTGCCACCAGTGACAGGGCTAATCAGCCCCAGCATTTT. Encoded protein: CATSDRANQPQHF.

The chain links TRBV7-6 to TRBJ2-3; TRBD2 aligns across 9 bases. V was pared by 5 bases and J by 6 bases, with 9 bases of the junction left unmatched. CDR1 and CDR2 (germline): SGHVS, FNYEAQ. The CDR3 runs 15 residues. This CDR3 reads CASSGGGGPGDTQYF. CDR3 DNA: TGTGCCAGCAGCGGCGGGGGGGGACCTGGGGATACGCAGTATTTT.

V is TRBV10-2 and J is TRBJ1-5, with TRBD1 identical over 8 bases. With V trimmed by 7 bases and J by 3 bases, 8 bases remained unmatched. This CDR3 region has 15 residues. Per the germline V gene, CDR1 is WSHSY and CDR2 is SAAADI. CDR3 residues: CASTRGTGNNQPQHF. CDR3 DNA sequence: TGCGCCAGCACCCGGGGGACAGGAAACAATCAGCCCCAGCATTTT.

V and J are TRBV27 and TRBJ1-6; D perhaps matches TRBD1 (6 bases). Germline assignment: CDR1 MNHEY and CDR2 SMNVEV (reference sequence). The CDR3 consists of 15 residues. The germline V and J ends were trimmed by 2 bases and 9 bases, with 14 bases remaining between them. The DNA of the CDR3 is TGTGCCAGCAGTTTACAGGGTGGCAGGGGTTCACCCCTCCACTTT. It yields the protein CASSLQGGRGSPLHF.

This chain joins TRBV6-5 and TRBJ1-4; 10 nucleotides align to TRBD1. Germline CDR1 is MNHEY and CDR2 is SVGAGI. V shed 5 bases and J 6 bases; nucleotides not matched to a gene: 3. This CDR3 has 14 residues. The DNA of the CDR3 is TGTGCCAGCAGTCTCGACAGGGGGCATGAAAAACTGTTTTTT. Translation gives CASSLDRGHEKLFF.

The V gene is TRBV5-1, the J gene TRBJ2-5; 10 nucleotides match TRBD2. CDR3 length: 18 residues. Germline trimming cut 4 bases from V and 2 bases from J; bases unmatched to any gene: 14. Germline V CDR1 and CDR2: SGHRS, YFSETQ. CDR3 in amino acids: CASSGGASGGPFQETQYF. Here the CDR3 DNA reads TGCGCCAGCAGCGGGGGGGCTAGCGGGGGCCCCTTTCAAGAGACCCAGTACTTC.

In this sample, this clone turned up a few times. The rearrangement joins TRBV6-5 to TRBJ1-1; weak D call: TRBD1 (6 bases). CDR3 length equals 13 residues. Germline assignment: CDR1 MNHEY and CDR2 SVGAGI. Trimming pared 5 bases from V and 5 bases from J, leaving 12 bases between. The CDR3 nucleotides are TGTGCCAGCAGTCAGGGGCCAAGAACTGAAGCTTTCTTT. Translation: CASSQGPRTEAFF.

The chain links TRBV3-1 (or the pseudogene TRBV3-2) to TRBJ1-2; D gene unclear. Germline V gene data show CDR1 as LGHDT and CDR2 as YNNKEL (reference sequence). The CDR3 loop spans 15 amino acids. V was cut by 0 bases and J by 2 bases, with 10 bases left in between. As DNA, the CDR3 is TGTGCCAGCAGCCAAGATCTCCGGGTCAACTATGGCTACACCTTC. It encodes CASSQDLRVNYGYTF.

The CDR3 DNA sequence: TGTGCCAGTAGTGCCACAGGGAGTGGAACTGAAGCTTTCTTT. Residues: CASSATGSGTEAFF. J is TRBJ1-1 and V is TRBV19, with D perhaps matching TRBD1 (6 bases). This CDR3 region has 14 residues. V lost 5 bases to trimming and J lost 5 bases, with 15 bases between them. Germline CDR1 and CDR2: LNHDA and SQIVND (reference sequence).

The rearrangement links TRBV6-5 to TRBJ1-1; TRBD1 is a possible D gene (5 bases). The CDR3 loop spans 14 amino acids. The germline V and J ends were trimmed by 2 bases and 1 base, with 8 bases remaining between them. Per the germline V gene, CDR1 is MNHEY and CDR2 is SVGAGI. Here the CDR3 DNA reads TGTGCCAGCAGTTACGACGGACAGAACACTGAAGCTTTCTTT. It specifies CASSYDGQNTEAFF.

V and J are TRBV24-1 and TRBJ1-2; TRBD1 aligns across 9 bases. With 4 bases clipped from V and 8 bases from J, the junction kept 7 bases outside the gene matches. Germline CDR1 KGHDR, CDR2 SFDVKD. This CDR3 has 14 residues. CDR3 DNA sequence: TGTGCCACCAGTGACCGGGACAGGGAATACGGCTACACCTTC. Translated: CATSDRDREYGYTF.

The chain links TRBV25-1 to TRBJ1-1; D may be TRBD1 (5 bases). Trimming stripped 4 bases from V and 1 base from J, with 13 bases between. Germline V lookup: CDR1 MGHDK, CDR2 SYGVNS. The length of the CDR3 is 15 residues. The CDR3 loop is CASSATWGSNTEAFF. CDR3 coding DNA: TGTGCCAGCAGTGCCACGTGGGGCTCGAACACTGAAGCTTTCTTT.

The CDR3 sequence: CASSPPEGPPLEEQYV. The CDR3 DNA sequence: TGTGCCAGCAGTCCCCCGGAGGGGCCCCCTCTGGAGGAGCAGTACGTC. This chain joins TRBV28 and TRBJ2-7, with a possible D match to TRBD2 (6 bases). In germline, CDR1 is MDHEN, CDR2 SYDVKM. This CDR3 region has 16 residues. Trimming removed 5 bases from V and 7 bases from J, with 24 bases in between.

The chain recombines TRBV11-2 with TRBJ1-3, with D hard to call. CDR3 size: 15 residues. The V gene lost 3 bases and the J gene lost 4 bases, with 13 bases spanning the gap. Germline V gene lookup returns CDR1 SGHAT and CDR2 FQNNGV. The CDR3 loop reads CASSFVEVPGNTIYF. In DNA, the CDR3 is TGTGCCAGCAGCTTTGTCGAGGTGCCCGGAAACACCATATATTTT.

The J gene is TRBJ1-2, the V gene TRBV30, with D perhaps matching TRBD1 (5 bases). Germline CDR1 is GTSNPN and CDR2 is SVGIG (reference sequence). The CDR3 has 15 residues. V was cut by 0 bases and J by 6 bases, with 17 bases left in between. CDR3 in DNA: TGTGCCTGGAGTGTACTTCGGCCCGGGGGAAATGGCTACACCTTC. Amino acid sequence: CAWSVLRPGGNGYTF.

The rearrangement links TRBV5-6 to TRBJ2-5; 11 nucleotides match TRBD1. This CDR3 is built from 14 residues. The germline CDR1 and CDR2 sequences are SGHDT and YYEEEE. V was clipped by 4 bases and J by 5 bases; unmatched bases: 4. Here the CDR3 reads CASSPGTGGETQYF. The CDR3 nucleotides are TGTGCCAGCAGCCCGGGGACAGGGGGGGAGACCCAGTACTTC.

The rearrangement joins TRBV4-2 to TRBJ2-2, with 12 bases lining up with TRBD1. The V and J ends lost 0 bases and 6 bases, in that order; junction bases with no gene match: 8. The CDR3 length is 18 residues. Germline CDR1 reads LGHNA; CDR2 reads YNFKEQ. CDR3: CASSQDGPGQGAAGELFF. The CDR3 DNA reads as TGTGCCAGCAGCCAAGATGGACCGGGACAGGGGGCCGCCGGGGAGCTGTTTTTT.

J is TRBJ1-1 and V is TRBV5-6; TRBD1 matches at 7 bases. This CDR3 is built from 15 residues. Losses at the gene ends were 0 bases for V and 6 bases for J; bases not matched to a gene: 8. The V gene's germline CDR1 is SGHDT and CDR2 YYEEEE. CDR3 in DNA: TGTGCCAGCAGCTTGGCGGGCAGGGGGTCTTCTGAAGCTTTCTTT. Protein: CASSLAGRGSSEAFF.